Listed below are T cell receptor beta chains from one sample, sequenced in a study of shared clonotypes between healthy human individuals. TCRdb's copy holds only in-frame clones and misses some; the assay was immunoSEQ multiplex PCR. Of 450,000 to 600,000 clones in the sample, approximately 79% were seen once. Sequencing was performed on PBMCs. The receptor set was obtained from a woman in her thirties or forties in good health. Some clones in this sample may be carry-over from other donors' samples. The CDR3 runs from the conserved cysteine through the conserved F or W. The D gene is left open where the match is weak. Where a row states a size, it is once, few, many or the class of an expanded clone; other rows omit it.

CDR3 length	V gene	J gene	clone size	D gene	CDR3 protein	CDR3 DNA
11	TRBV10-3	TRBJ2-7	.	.	CAIGQDYEQYF	TGTGCCATCGGTCAGGACTACGAGCAGTACTTC
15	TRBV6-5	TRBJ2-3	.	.	CASSYSGARKDTQYF	TGTGCCAGCAGTTACTCGGGGGCGCGAAAAGATACGCAGTATTTT
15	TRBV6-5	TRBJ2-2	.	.	CASRGWTANTGELFF	TGTGCCAGCAGGGGGTGGACCGCGAACACCGGGGAGCTGTTTTTT
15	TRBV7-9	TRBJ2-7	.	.	CASSLSGGAAYEQYF	TGTGCCAGCAGCTTAAGTGGTGGGGCGGCCTACGAGCAGTACTTC
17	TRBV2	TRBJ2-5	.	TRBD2	CASSFPNWAGGQETQYF	TGTGCCAGCAGTTTCCCAAATTGGGCCGGGGGGCAAGAGACCCAGTACTTC
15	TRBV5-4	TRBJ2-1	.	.	CASSVDGSSYNEQFF	TGTGCCAGCAGCGTTGACGGAAGCTCCTACAATGAGCAGTTCTTC
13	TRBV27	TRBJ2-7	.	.	CASSLSSPYEQYF	TGTGCCAGCAGTTTATCTTCCCCCTACGAGCAGTACTTC
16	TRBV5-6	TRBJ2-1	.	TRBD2	CASSLVRTSGYNEQFF	TGTGCCAGCAGCTTGGTACGGACTAGCGGATACAATGAGCAGTTCTTC
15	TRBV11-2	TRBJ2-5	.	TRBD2	CASSRTSGIQETQYF	TGTGCCAGCAGCCGGACTAGCGGTATACAAGAGACCCAGTACTTC
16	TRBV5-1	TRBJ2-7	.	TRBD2	CASSPREAGGPYEQYF	TGCGCCAGCAGCCCCCGGGAGGCGGGAGGGCCTTACGAGCAGTACTTC
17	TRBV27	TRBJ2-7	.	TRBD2	CASRRLAGKFSSYEQYF	TGTGCCAGCAGGAGGCTAGCGGGAAAATTTTCCTCCTACGAGCAGTACTTC
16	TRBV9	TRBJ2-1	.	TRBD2	CASSLQTSGRVVGQFF	TGTGCCAGCAGCCTACAGACTAGCGGGAGGGTAGTGGGGCAGTTCTTC
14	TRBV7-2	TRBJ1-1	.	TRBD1	CASSLGGTGTEAFF	TGTGCCAGCAGCTTAGGGGGGACAGGCACTGAAGCTTTCTTT
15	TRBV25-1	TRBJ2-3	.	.	CASSPTGPHTDTQYF	TGTGCCAGCAGCCCCACGGGACCCCACACAGATACGCAGTATTTT
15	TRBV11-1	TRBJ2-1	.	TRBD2	CASSFRLADYNEQFF	TGTGCCAGCAGCTTCCGGCTAGCGGACTACAATGAGCAGTTCTTC
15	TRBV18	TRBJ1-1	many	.	CASSRAGRENTEAFF	TGTGCCAGCTCACGGGCAGGGCGGGAGAACACTGAAGCTTTCTTT
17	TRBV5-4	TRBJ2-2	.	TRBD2	CASSWTSGRAYTGELFF	TGTGCCAGCAGCTGGACTAGCGGGAGGGCCTACACCGGGGAGCTGTTTTTT
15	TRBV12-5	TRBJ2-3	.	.	CASGLGGGGAGTQYF	TGTGCTAGTGGTTTAGGGGGAGGGGGCGCAGGTACGCAGTATTTT
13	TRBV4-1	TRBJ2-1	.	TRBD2	CASSRREGNEQFF	TGCGCCAGCAGCCGTCGGGAGGGGAATGAGCAGTTCTTC
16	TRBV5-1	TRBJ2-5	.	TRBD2	CASSFPGLAGQETQYF	TGCGCCAGCAGCTTTCCGGGACTAGCGGGACAAGAGACCCAGTACTTC
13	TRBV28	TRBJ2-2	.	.	CAQQQRNTGELFF	TGTGCCCAGCAACAGCGAAACACCGGGGAGCTGTTTTTT
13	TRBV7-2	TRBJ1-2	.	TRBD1	CASKQDRAYGYTF	TGTGCCAGCAAACAAGACAGGGCCTATGGCTACACCTTC
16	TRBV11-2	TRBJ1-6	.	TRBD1	CASSPNTGAYNSPLHF	TGTGCCAGCAGCCCTAACACAGGGGCCTATAATTCACCCCTCCACTTT
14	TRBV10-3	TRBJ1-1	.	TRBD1	CAISGEGAHTEAFF	TGTGCCATCAGTGGGGAGGGGGCGCACACTGAAGCTTTCTTT
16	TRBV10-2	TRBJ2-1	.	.	CASSVLGRSSYNEQFF	TGCGCCAGCAGTGTCCTCGGCCGGAGCTCCTACAATGAGCAGTTCTTC